A selection of T cell receptor beta chains follows, all from one sample in a study of T cells after yellow fever vaccination. TCRdb processed the 5' RACE reads anew with MiXCR; each CDR3 protein has one entry. The sample includes 450,000 to 600,000 distinct CDR3 sequences, about 13% of them seen just once. Sequencing used PBMCs, obtained on the day of the yellow fever booster vaccination. These receptor sequences come from a man aged 25-45 years who received the YFV17D yellow fever vaccine. Each CDR3 is given with its conserved first and last residue. D genes are given only for firm matches. The size field is filled for only some rows; it gives once, few, many or a size class.

D	J	size	V	CDR3	DNA
NA	TRBJ1-4	NA	TRBV6-1	CASRMTGTSNEKLFF	TGTGCCAGCAGAATGACCGGGACCTCGAATGAAAAACTGTTTTTT
TRBD2	TRBJ2-1	few	TRBV11-2	CASSLGLAGSAGYNEQFF	TGTGCCAGCAGCTTAGGTCTAGCGGGATCCGCCGGGTACAATGAGCAGTTCTTC
NA	TRBJ1-3	few	TRBV12-3/TRBV12-4	CASSLGQPRSTIYF	TGTGCCAGCAGTCTCGGACAGCCGCGGTCCACCATATATTTT
NA	TRBJ2-1	NA	TRBV5-1	CASSLGSPSSYNEQFF	TGCGCCAGCAGCCTGGGCTCTCCGAGCTCCTACAATGAGCAGTTCTTC
NA	TRBJ2-1	few	TRBV5-1	CASSPGTASYNEQFF	TGCGCCAGCAGCCCGGGGACCGCCTCCTACAATGAGCAGTTCTTC
NA	TRBJ2-7	many	TRBV19	CASSIGYEQYF	TGTGCCAGCAGCATTGGGTACGAGCAGTACTTC
TRBD1	TRBJ2-1	NA	TRBV7-2	CASSFAGGSNEQFF	TGTGCCAGCAGCTTTGCAGGGGGATCCAATGAGCAGTTCTTC
NA	TRBJ1-1	once	TRBV6-4	CASSPQPSGVAEAFF	TGTGCCAGCAGTCCTCAACCATCAGGGGTAGCTGAAGCTTTCTTT
NA	TRBJ2-7	many	TRBV21-1	CASSNGGRERHSYEQYF	TGTGCCAGCAGCAATGGGGGGCGGGAGAGGCACTCCTACGAGCAGTACTTC
TRBD2	TRBJ2-1	few	TRBV20-1	CSCGRVRYEQFF	TGCAGTTGCGGGAGAGTCCGTTATGAGCAGTTCTTC
TRBD1	TRBJ1-2	NA	TRBV6-5	CASSYGRDRGYGYTF	TGTGCCAGCAGTTACGGCCGGGACAGAGGCTATGGCTACACCTTC
TRBD2	TRBJ2-6	NA	TRBV28	CASSTASGASGANVLTF	TGTGCCAGCAGTACCGCTAGCGGAGCCTCTGGGGCCAACGTCCTGACTTTC
NA	TRBJ2-6	NA	TRBV2	CACSFLSDGGSGANVLTF	TGTGCCTGCAGTTTTCTGTCGGACGGAGGCTCTGGGGCCAACGTCCTGACTTTC
TRBD2	TRBJ2-1	many	TRBV7-8	CASSFRTSGSYEQFF	TGTGCCAGCAGCTTCAGGACTAGCGGGAGCTATGAGCAGTTCTTC
TRBD2	TRBJ2-1	NA	TRBV10-3	CGWTSSTYNEQFF	TGTGGATGGACTAGCTCCACCTACAATGAGCAGTTCTTC
NA	TRBJ2-6	NA	TRBV27	CASRPTGANVLTF	TGTGCCAGCAGGCCAACTGGGGCCAACGTCCTGACTTTC
NA	TRBJ2-3	NA	TRBV29-1	CSAGEGGNTDTQYF	TGCAGCGCCGGCGAGGGCGGCAACACAGATACGCAGTATTTT
TRBD2	TRBJ2-3	NA	TRBV12-3/TRBV12-4	CASRAGSGRQTDTQYF	TGTGCCAGCAGGGCGGGTAGCGGGAGGCAGACAGATACGCAGTATTTT